This paragraph reports one T cell receptor delta chain. This clone was detected only a few times. No antigen is known for it. Base quality data are lacking; no much larger clone is found one base away. At the DNA level, this CDR3 is encoded by other sequences in the same sample as well. These data originate in a study of fetal and pediatric gammadelta thymocytes (dated by TCRdb to between 2021 and 2023). Regarding the complete study: The bulk gammadelta thymocyte repertoires combined previously published and newly generated, unpublished data and were used to strengthen a single-cell study of gammadelta thymocyte development. A total of approximately 10 subjects, comprising 3 fetal thymus donors and 7 pediatric thymus donors, were covered by the bulk gammadelta thymocyte repertoire set. Previously published data (refs 27,28) and unpublished data were combined in the bulk gammadelta thymocyte repertoires. Bulk TCR repertoire data were included to raise the number of subjects and reinforce the CDR3 publicity analysis. Broad study findings and their caveats: Compared with post-natal repertoires, fetal gammadelta thymocyte repertoires were previously reported to be enriched for TRDV2, TRGV8 and TRGV9 usage, low N additions and public CDR3s.

Fetal thymuses came from elective pregnancy terminations at roughly 14 to 22 weeks estimated gestational age, performed for socio-psychological reasons in Singapore. Every fetus was judged structurally normal, both by ultrasound before the termination and by gross morphological examination after the termination. Staining of thymocytes was performed with Zombie NIR viability dye and with antibodies against CD3 (UCHT1), TCRgammadelta (11F2), TCRVgamma9 (IMMU360) and TCRVdelta2 (IMMU389). Bulk TRD and TRG CDR3 repertoires were produced separately from sorted Vgamma9Vdelta2 and nonVgamma9Vdelta2 gammadelta thymocytes taken from human fetal and pediatric thymuses. Thymic cell suspensions were prepared from fetal and post-natal thymuses as described previously. Vgamma9Vdelta2 thymocytes were sorted as CD3+ gammadeltaTCR+ Vgamma9+ Vdelta2+ cells. A FACS Aria III cell sorter (BD Biosciences) was used to carry out the cell sorting.

The CDR1 and CDR2 encoded by the germline V gene are GEAIGNYY and EKD. For this chain, trimming is 1 base at the V end and 0 bases at the J end, and the number of junction bases without a gene match is 1. Including the terminal cysteine and phenylalanine, the CDR3 comprises 18 residues. Only CDR3 DNA is held: 54 bases, read in frame from base 1. For sequencing, an Illumina MiSeq was employed. As for the authors' bioinformatics: For publicity analysis, the Vgamma9Vdelta2 and nonVgamma9Vdelta2 bulk CDR3 files of each subject were merged into one combined repertoire per subject. Using base R and dplyr, each CDR3 amino acid sequence was checked across 9 single-cell datasets and about ten bulk repertoires to give a publicity score ranging from 0 to 19. Via CATT, TCRdb reprocessed the public reads, and rows with identical DNA were then joined. None of the V and J calls come from the authors' own analysis; TCRdb made them. For this sample the table gives approximately 700 delta-chain clones, of which about a fifth were detected only once. The top ten clones comprise around a fifth of the sample.

This clonotype was sampled from a human fetus. Recombination linked TRDV2 to TRDJ3, and 11 junctional nucleotides match TRDD3. Sequences were obtained from Vgamma9Vdelta2 gamma-delta T cells from the thymus. The sample's cell subset or site label, in plain terms: sorted CD3+gammadeltaTCR+Vgamma9+Vdelta2+ thymocytes. The nucleotide sequence reads TGTGCCTGTGACACTGGGGGATACGGCTCCTGGGACACCCGACAGATGTTTTTC. The translation is CACDTGGYGSWDTRQMFF.